This T cell receptor (beta chain) stems from a study of cytomegalovirus exposure and HLA in healthy donors. Vbeta (60) and Jbeta (13) primers were used in the PCR. Produced via immunoSEQ multiplex PCR; TCRdb's table is partial and in-frame only. Of 250,000 to 300,000 clones detected, around 90% appear once; the ten largest clones hold around 1.7%. Sample: PBMCs. The TCR was taken from a girl aged 2-9 years in good health and CMV-seronegative.

Here the CDR3 DNA reads TGTGCCAGCAGGACAGGGGGCGAGAGGTTCGAGCAGTACTTC. The encoded protein is CASRTGGERFEQYF. The rearrangement uses TRBV28 and TRBJ2-7, with 10 bases that match TRBD1. The CDR3 sequence is 14 residues long. J gave up 6 bases and V 6 bases, and 8 bases lay outside the gene matches. CDR1 is MDHEN, CDR2 SYDVKM, per germline.